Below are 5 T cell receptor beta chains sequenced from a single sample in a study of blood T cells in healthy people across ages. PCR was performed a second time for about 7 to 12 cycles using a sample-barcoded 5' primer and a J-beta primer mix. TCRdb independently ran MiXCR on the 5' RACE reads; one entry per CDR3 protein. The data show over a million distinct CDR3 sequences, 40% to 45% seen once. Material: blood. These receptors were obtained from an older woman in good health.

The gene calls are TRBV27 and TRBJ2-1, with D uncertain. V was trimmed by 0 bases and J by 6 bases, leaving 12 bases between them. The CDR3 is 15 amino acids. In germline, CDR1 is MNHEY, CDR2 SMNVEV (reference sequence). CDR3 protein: CASSLSPYGSNEQFF. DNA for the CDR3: TGTGCCAGCAGTTTATCGCCCTACGGTTCCAATGAGCAGTTCTTC.

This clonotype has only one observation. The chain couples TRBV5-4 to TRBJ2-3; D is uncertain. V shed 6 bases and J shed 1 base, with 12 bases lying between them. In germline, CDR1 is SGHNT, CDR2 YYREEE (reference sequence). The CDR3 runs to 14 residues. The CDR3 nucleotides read TGTGCCAGCACTCCGGAGATTGGCACAGATACGCAGTATTTT. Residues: CASTPEIGTDTQYF.

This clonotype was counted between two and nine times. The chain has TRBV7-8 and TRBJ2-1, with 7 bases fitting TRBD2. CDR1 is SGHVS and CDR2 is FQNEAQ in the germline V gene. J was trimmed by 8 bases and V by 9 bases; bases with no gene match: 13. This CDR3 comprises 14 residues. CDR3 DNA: TGTGCCAGTATTGGCGGGAGCCCGGGCGATGAGCAGTTCTTC. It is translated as CASIGGSPGDEQFF.

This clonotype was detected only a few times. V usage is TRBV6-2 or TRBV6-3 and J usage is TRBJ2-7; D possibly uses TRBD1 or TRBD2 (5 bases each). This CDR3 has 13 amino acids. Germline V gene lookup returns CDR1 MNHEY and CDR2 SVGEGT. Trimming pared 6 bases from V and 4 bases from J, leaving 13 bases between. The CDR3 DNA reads TGTGCCAGCAGCCACCGGGACCGGTACGAGCAGTACTTC. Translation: CASSHRDRYEQYF.

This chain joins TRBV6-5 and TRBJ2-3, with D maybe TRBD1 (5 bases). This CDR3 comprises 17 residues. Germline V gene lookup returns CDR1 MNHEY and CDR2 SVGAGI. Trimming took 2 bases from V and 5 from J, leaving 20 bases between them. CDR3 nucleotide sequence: TGTGCCAGCAGTTACCTTTTAGACAGTGGGATTGGAGATACGCAGTATTTT. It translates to CASSYLLDSGIGDTQYF.